Listed below are T cell receptor beta chains from one sample, sequenced in a study of blood T cell repertoires in COVID-19. Sequencing was performed with immunoSEQ multiplex PCR; in TCRdb, only in-frame clones are kept and a portion is missing. This repertoire shows over 80,000 clones, over 75% found once; its top ten account for 15% to 20%. The sequenced sample was peripheral blood. The receptors come from a human donor in a cohort sampled during active COVID-19. Each CDR3 is given with its conserved first and last residue. The D gene is left open where the match is weak. A row's size may be missing; if present it is once, few, many or a size class.

>.|TRBJ1-2|TRBV28|.
CASSRSFLNYGYTF
TGTGCCTCCTCCCGGTCATTTCTCAACTATGGCTACACCTTC
>.|TRBJ1-1|TRBV27|.
CASSSPQGGNTEAFF
TGTGCCAGCAGTTCCCCCCAGGGAGGGAACACTGAAGCTTTCTTT
>.|TRBJ2-3|TRBV11-3|.
CASSLGLPGATDTQYF
TGTGCCAGCAGCTTAGGGCTCCCAGGGGCGACAGATACGCAGTATTTT
>.|TRBJ2-4|TRBV10-3|.
CAISEFTGVENIQYF
TGTGCCATCAGTGAGTTTACGGGAGTTGAAAACATTCAGTACTTC
>.|TRBJ1-4|TRBV9|.
CASSVGGRRNEKLFF
TGTGCCAGCAGCGTAGGAGGCAGACGAAATGAAAAACTGTTTTTT
>.|TRBJ1-2|TRBV6-5|.
CASSYRGPYGYTF
TGTGCCAGCAGTTACAGGGGCCCCTATGGCTACACCTTC
>.|TRBJ2-3|TRBV6-5|once
CASSYSREPGDTQYF
TGTGCCAGCAGTTACTCCCGGGAGCCTGGAGATACGCAGTATTTT
>.|TRBJ1-5|TRBV19|.
CASSMQENQPQHF
TGTGCCAGTAGTATGCAGGAAAATCAGCCCCAGCATTTT
>TRBD2|TRBJ2-1|TRBV5-4|.
CASSRGLAGANEQFF
TGTGCCAGCAGCCGGGGTCTAGCGGGAGCCAATGAGCAGTTCTTC
>TRBD2|TRBJ2-7|TRBV15|.
CATSEGLAGYEQYF
TGTGCCACCAGCGAGGGACTAGCGGGATACGAGCAGTACTTC
>.|TRBJ1-1|TRBV28|.
CASRRLGGTEAFF
TGTGCCAGCAGGAGACTGGGGGGGACTGAAGCTTTCTTT
>.|TRBJ2-3|TRBV4-2|.
CASSPGGGDTQYF
TGTGCCAGCAGCCCCGGGGGAGGCGATACGCAGTATTTT
>.|TRBJ2-5|TRBV7-8|.
CASSLGGLWIQETQYF
TGTGCCAGCAGCTTAGGTGGGCTCTGGATCCAAGAGACCCAGTACTTC
>TRBD1|TRBJ2-7|TRBV5-6|.
CASSFDLAGGEQYF
TGTGCCAGCAGCTTCGACCTCGCAGGGGGCGAGCAGTACTTC
>.|TRBJ2-2|TRBV29-1|.
CSVLGHPENTGELFF
TGCAGCGTCCTGGGACATCCGGAGAACACCGGGGAGCTGTTTTTT
>.|TRBJ2-7|TRBV27|.
CASSFSGQPYEQYF
TGTGCCAGCAGTTTCTCCGGACAACCTTACGAGCAGTACTTC
>.|TRBJ1-1|TRBV28|once
CASRSGSLGSSTEAFF
TGTGCCAGCAGGTCGGGTTCCTTGGGGAGTTCCACTGAAGCTTTCTTT
>.|TRBJ1-2|TRBV10-3|.
CAISDPRERRYTF
TGTGCCATCAGTGACCCCAGGGAAAGGCGCTACACCTTC
>.|TRBJ2-7|TRBV7-8|.
CASSFGPGYGAYEQYF
TGTGCCAGCAGCTTCGGCCCTGGGTACGGAGCCTACGAGCAGTACTTC
>TRBD2|TRBJ2-5|TRBV5-4|.
CASSFSGRRQETQYF
TGTGCCAGCAGCTTTAGCGGGAGGCGCCAAGAGACCCAGTACTTC
>.|TRBJ2-1|TRBV19|.
CASSLGSSYNEQFF
TGTGCCAGTAGTCTCGGGAGCTCCTACAATGAGCAGTTCTTC
>TRBD1|TRBJ1-5|TRBV19|.
CASTTTGGNQPQHF
TGTGCCAGTACCACGACAGGGGGGAATCAGCCCCAGCATTTT
>TRBD1|TRBJ1-1|TRBV5-1|once
CASSLQGAGTEAFF
TGCGCCAGCAGCTTACAGGGGGCAGGCACTGAAGCTTTCTTT
>.|TRBJ1-1|TRBV5-1|.
CASRIGGRTEAFF
TGCGCCAGCAGAATCGGGGGAAGGACTGAAGCTTTCTTT
>TRBD1|TRBJ2-7|TRBV5-1|.
CASSSRLLAGGIDYEQYF
TGCGCCAGCAGCTCACGTCTATTAGCAGGGGGAATAGACTACGAGCAGTACTTC
>TRBD1|TRBJ2-5|TRBV7-9|.
CASSLAGQGGRGETQYF
TGTGCCAGCAGCTTAGCGGGACAGGGCGGAAGAGGGGAGACCCAGTACTTC
>TRBD2|TRBJ2-1|TRBV5-1|.
CASSLPSGSAFNEQFF
TGCGCCAGCAGCTTACCTAGCGGGAGCGCTTTTAATGAGCAGTTCTTC
>TRBD1|TRBJ1-4|TRBV28|.
CASSLPTGGGEKLFF
TGTGCCAGCAGTTTACCCACAGGGGGAGGTGAAAAACTGTTTTTT
>.|TRBJ2-1|TRBV19|.
CASRRGNEQFF
TGTGCCAGTAGGCGGGGCAATGAGCAGTTCTTC
>TRBD1|TRBJ2-5|TRBV5-1|.
CASSLRGTGQETQYF
TGCGCCAGCAGCTTAAGGGGGACAGGGCAAGAGACCCAGTACTTC
>.|TRBJ2-1|TRBV6-5|.
CASVGRSDNEQFF
TGTGCCAGCGTGGGGCGCAGTGACAATGAGCAGTTCTTC
>TRBD1|TRBJ2-1|TRBV5-6|.
CASSFRGSSYNEQFF
TGTGCCAGCAGCTTCAGGGGGAGTTCCTACAATGAGCAGTTCTTC
>.|TRBJ1-2|TRBV4-3|.
CASSHRGIWAYGYTF
TGCGCCAGCAGCCACAGGGGAATTTGGGCCTATGGCTACACCTTC
>.|TRBJ2-3|TRBV5-1|once
CASSLARREIDTQYF
TGCGCCAGCAGCTTGGCCCGTCGGGAGATAGATACGCAGTATTTT
>.|TRBJ1-6|TRBV19|.
CASKLQVGNSPLHF
TGTGCCAGTAAATTACAGGTCGGGAATTCACCCCTCCACTTT
>.|TRBJ1-2|TRBV29-1|few
CSVEAGSVYTF
TGCAGCGTTGAGGCAGGTTCAGTCTACACCTTC
>.|TRBJ2-7|TRBV5-4|.
CASSPGVSYEQYF
TGTGCCAGCAGCCCGGGGGTCTCCTACGAGCAGTACTTC
>.|TRBJ2-1|TRBV7-2|.
CASSTPRAGITSSYNEQFF
TGTGCCAGCAGCACGCCCCGAGCGGGTATTACCAGCTCCTACAATGAGCAGTTCTTC
>TRBD1|TRBJ2-5|TRBV3-1/TRBV3-2|.
CASSLQGALGVETQYF
TGTGCCAGCAGCCTCCAGGGGGCGCTGGGGGTAGAGACCCAGTACTTC
>.|TRBJ1-2|TRBV12-5|.
CASGLEDSSYGYTF
TGTGCTAGTGGTTTGGAGGACAGCAGCTATGGCTACACCTTC
>TRBD1|TRBJ1-3|TRBV10-3|.
CATQGAVSSGNTIYF
TGTGCCACACAGGGGGCTGTGAGCTCTGGAAACACCATATATTTT
>TRBD2|TRBJ2-3|TRBV5-1|.
CASRKNPGLAVSTDTQYF
TGCGCCAGCAGAAAAAATCCGGGGCTAGCGGTCAGCACAGATACGCAGTATTTT